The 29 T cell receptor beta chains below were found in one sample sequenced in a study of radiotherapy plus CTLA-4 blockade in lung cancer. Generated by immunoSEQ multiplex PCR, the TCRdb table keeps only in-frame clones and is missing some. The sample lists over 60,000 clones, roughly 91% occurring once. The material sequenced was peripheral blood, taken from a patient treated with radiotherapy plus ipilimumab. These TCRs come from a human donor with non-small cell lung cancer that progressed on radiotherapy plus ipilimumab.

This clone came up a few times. The CDR3 DNA reads TGTGCCAGCAGCTTAGGAAACAGGGCGGATACGCAGTATTTT. Translated: CASSLGNRADTQYF. The rearrangement links TRBV7-2 to TRBJ2-3; maybe TRBD1 (6 bases). V lost 1 base to trimming and J lost 6 bases, with 11 bases between them. The CDR3 has 14 residues. Per germline, CDR1 SGHTA and CDR2 FQGNSA.

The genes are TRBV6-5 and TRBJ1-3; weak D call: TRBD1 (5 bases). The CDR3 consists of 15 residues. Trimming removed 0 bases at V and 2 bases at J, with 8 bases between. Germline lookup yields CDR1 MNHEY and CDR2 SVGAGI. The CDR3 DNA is TGTGCCAGCAGTTACTCGTGGGGGACTGGAAACACCATATATTTT. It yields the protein CASSYSWGTGNTIYF.

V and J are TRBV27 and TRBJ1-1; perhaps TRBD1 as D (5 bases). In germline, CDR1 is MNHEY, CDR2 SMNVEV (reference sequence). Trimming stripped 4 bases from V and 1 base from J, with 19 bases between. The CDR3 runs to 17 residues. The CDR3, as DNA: TGTGCCAGCAGTTCCCTCTTTATAGGGGTTAAGAACACTGAAGCTTTCTTT. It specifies CASSSLFIGVKNTEAFF.

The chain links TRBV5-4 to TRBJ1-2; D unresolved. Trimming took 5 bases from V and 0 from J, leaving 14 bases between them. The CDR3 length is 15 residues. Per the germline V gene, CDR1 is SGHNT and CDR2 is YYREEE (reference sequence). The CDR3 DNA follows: TGTGCCAGCAGTCTAAGAGGGTCCCCTAACTATGGCTACACCTTC. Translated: CASSLRGSPNYGYTF.

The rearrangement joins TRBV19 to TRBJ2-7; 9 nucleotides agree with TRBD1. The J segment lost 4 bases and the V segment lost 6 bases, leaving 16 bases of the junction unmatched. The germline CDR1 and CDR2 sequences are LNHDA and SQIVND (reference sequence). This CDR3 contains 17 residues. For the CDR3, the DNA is TGTGCCAGTAGGAGGGCTGCGGAGGGACAGGGTACTTACGAGCAGTACTTC. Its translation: CASRRAAEGQGTYEQYF.

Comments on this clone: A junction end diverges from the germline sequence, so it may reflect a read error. The CDR3 nucleotides are TGTGCTAGCAGCTTTGAGGGTGGGACCCAGTACTTC. It encodes CASSFEGGTQYF. The J gene is TRBJ2-5, the V gene TRBV7-7; TRBD2 might be the D (5 bases). Germline CDR1 and CDR2: SSHAT and FNYEAQ (reference sequence). This CDR3 comprises 12 residues.

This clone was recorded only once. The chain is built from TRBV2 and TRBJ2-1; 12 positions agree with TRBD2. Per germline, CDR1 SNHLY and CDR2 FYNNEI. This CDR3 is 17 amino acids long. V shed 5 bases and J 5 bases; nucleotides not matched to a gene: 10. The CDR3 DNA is TGTGCCAGCAGTCTCCCCCTACTAGCGGGAGGAAACAATGAGCAGTTCTTC. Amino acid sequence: CASSLPLLAGGNNEQFF.

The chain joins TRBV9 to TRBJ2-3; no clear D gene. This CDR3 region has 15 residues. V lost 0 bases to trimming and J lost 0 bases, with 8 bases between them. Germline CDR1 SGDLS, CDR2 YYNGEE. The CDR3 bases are TGTGCCAGCAGCGTAGGTCCGGTTAGCACAGATACGCAGTATTTT. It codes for CASSVGPVSTDTQYF.

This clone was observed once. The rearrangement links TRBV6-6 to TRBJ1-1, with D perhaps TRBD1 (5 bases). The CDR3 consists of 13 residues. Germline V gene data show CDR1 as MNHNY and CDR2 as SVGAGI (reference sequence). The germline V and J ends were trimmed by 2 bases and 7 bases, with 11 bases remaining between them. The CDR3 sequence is CASSYLREGEAFF. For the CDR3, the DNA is TGTGCCAGCAGTTACCTCAGGGAGGGTGAAGCTTTCTTT.

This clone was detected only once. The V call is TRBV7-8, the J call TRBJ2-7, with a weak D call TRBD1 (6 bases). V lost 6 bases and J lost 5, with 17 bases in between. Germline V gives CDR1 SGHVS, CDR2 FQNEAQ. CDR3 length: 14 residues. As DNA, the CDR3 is TGTGCCAGCAGGCAGGCAGGGGCGAAGAACGAGCAGTACTTC. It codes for CASRQAGAKNEQYF.

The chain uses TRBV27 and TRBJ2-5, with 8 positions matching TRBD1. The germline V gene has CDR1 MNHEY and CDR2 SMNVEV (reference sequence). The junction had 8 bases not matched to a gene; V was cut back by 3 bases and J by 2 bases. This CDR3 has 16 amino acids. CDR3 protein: CASSLKQGDKQETQYF. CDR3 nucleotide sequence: TGTGCCAGCAGTTTGAAACAGGGGGACAAACAAGAGACCCAGTACTTC.

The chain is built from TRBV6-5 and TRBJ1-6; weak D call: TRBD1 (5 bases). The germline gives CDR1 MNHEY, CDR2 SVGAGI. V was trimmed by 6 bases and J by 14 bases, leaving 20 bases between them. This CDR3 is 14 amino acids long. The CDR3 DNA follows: TGTGCCAGCAGCAAGATCAGGCAGGGAACATCCCTCCACTTT. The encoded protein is CASSKIRQGTSLHF.

Here the CDR3 reads CASSQDVILGHRGYTF. CDR3 sequence (DNA): TGCGCCAGCAGCCAAGATGTGATTCTGGGCCATAGGGGCTACACCTTC. This sequence joins TRBV4-1 and TRBJ1-2; D gene unclear. The CDR3 is made up of 16 amino acids. V was cut by 0 bases and J by 8 bases, with 19 bases left in between. CDR1 is MGHRA and CDR2 is YSYEKL in the germline V gene.

The CDR3 reads CASSGGGYGEQFF. CDR3 bases: TGTGCCAGCAGCGGGGGGGGGTACGGTGAGCAGTTCTTC. The chain uses TRBV6-5 and TRBJ2-1; 8 nucleotides align to TRBD2. The ends lost 6 bases at V and 9 bases at J; junction bases unmatched: 7. Germline V lookup: CDR1 MNHEY, CDR2 SVGAGI. This CDR3 has 13 residues.

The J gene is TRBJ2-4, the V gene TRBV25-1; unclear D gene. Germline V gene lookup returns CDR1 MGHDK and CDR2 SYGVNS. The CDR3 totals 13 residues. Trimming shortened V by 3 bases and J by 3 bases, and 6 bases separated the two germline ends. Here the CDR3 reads CASSDFGKNIQYF. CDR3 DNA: TGTGCCAGCAGTGATTTTGGCAAAAACATTCAGTACTTC.

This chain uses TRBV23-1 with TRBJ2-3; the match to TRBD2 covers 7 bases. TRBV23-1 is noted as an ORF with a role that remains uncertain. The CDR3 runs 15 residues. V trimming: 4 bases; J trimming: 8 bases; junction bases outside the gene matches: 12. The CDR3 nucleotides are TGCGCCAGCAGTCGCGGGAGTCCAGATATTGTTACGCAGTATTTT. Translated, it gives CASSRGSPDIVTQYF.

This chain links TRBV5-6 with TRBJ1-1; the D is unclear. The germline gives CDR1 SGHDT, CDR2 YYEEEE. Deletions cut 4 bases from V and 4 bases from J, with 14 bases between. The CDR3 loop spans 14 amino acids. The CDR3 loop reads CASSPTGVLTEAFF. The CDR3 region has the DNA TGTGCCAGCAGCCCAACCGGAGTCCTCACTGAAGCTTTCTTT.

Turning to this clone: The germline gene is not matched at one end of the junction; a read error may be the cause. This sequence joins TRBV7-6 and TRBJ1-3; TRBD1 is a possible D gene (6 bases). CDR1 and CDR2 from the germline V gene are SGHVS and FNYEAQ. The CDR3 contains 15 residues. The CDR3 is CASSLATGSGDTIYF. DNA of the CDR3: TGTGCCAGCAGCTTAGCGACAGGTTCTGGAGACACCATATATTTT.

CDR3 region: CASSLITGLAGGIDNEQFF. The CDR3 DNA is TGTGCCAGCAGCTTGATTACGGGACTAGCGGGAGGTATCGACAATGAGCAGTTCTTC. This chain uses TRBV28 with TRBJ2-1; 15 bases are shared with TRBD2. The CDR3 sequence is 19 residues long. The germline gives CDR1 MDHEN, CDR2 SYDVKM. J gave up 5 bases and V 6 bases, and 14 bases lay outside the gene matches.

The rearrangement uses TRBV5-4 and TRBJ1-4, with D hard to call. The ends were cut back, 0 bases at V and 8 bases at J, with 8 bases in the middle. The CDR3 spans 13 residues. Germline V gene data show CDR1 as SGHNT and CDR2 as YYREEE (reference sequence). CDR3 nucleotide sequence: TGTGCCAGCAGCTTGGACAGAGGAGAAAAACTGTTTTTT. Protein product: CASSLDRGEKLFF.

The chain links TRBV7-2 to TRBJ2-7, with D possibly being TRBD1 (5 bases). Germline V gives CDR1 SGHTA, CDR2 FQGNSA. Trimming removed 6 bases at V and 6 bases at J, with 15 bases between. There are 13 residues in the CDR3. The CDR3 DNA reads TGTGCCAGCAGTTCAGGGATTTCAGGCGAGCAGTACTTC. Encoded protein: CASSSGISGEQYF.

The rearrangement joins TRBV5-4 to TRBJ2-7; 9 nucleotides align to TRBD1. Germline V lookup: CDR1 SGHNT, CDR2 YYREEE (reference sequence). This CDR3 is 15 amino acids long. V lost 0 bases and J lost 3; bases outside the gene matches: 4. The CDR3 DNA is TGTGCCAGCAGCTTGGGGGAGGGACAGGGCTACGAGCAGTACTTC. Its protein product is CASSLGEGQGYEQYF.

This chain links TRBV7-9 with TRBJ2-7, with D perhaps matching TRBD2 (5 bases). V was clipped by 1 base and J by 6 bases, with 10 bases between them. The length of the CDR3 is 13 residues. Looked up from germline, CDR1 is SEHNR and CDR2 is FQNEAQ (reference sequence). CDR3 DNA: TGTGCCAGCAGCTTAGGAGGGAGTCTCGAGCAGTACTTC. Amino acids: CASSLGGSLEQYF. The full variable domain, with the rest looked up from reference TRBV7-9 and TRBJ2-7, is DTGVSQNPRHKITKRGQNVTFRCDPISEHNRLYWYRQTLGQGPEFLTYFQNEAQLEKSRLLSDRFSAERPKGSFSTLEIQRTEQGDSAMYLCASSLGGSLEQYFGPGTRLTVT.

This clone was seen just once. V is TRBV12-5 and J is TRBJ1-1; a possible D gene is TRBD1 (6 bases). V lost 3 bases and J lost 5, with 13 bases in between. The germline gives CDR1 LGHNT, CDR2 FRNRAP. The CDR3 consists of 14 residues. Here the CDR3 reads CASGLGARGTEAFF. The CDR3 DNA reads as TGTGCTAGTGGTTTAGGGGCAAGGGGGACTGAAGCTTTCTTT.

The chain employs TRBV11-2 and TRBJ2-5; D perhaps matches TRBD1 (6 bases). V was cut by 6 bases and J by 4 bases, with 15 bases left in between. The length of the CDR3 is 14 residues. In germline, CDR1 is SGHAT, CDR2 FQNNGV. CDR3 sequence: CASRYTKGGETQYF. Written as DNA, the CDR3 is TGTGCCAGCAGATATACAAAAGGGGGAGAGACCCAGTACTTC.

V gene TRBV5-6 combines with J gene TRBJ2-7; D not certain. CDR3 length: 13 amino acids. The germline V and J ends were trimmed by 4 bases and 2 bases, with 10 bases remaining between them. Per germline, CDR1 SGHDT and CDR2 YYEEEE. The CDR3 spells CASSPSPPYEQYV. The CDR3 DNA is TGTGCCAGCAGCCCTTCCCCCCCCTACGAGCAGTACGTC.

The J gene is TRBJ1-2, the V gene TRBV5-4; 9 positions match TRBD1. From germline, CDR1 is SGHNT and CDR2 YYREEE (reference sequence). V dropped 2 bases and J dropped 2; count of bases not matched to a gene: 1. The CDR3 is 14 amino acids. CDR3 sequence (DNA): TGTGCCAGCAGCTTAGACAGGGGGAACTATGGCTACACCTTC. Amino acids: CASSLDRGNYGYTF. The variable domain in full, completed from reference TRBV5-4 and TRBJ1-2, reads ETGVTQSPTHLIKTRGQQVTLRCSSQSGHNTVSWYQQALGQGPQFIFQYYREEENGRGNFPPRFSGLQFPNYSSELNVNALELDDSALYLCASSLDRGNYGYTFGSGTRLTVV.

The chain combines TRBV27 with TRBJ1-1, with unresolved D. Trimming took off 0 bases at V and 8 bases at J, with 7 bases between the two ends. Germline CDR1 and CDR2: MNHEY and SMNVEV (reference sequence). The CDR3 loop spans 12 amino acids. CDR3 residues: CASSLSGNEAFF. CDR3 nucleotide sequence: TGTGCCAGCAGTTTATCAGGAAACGAAGCTTTCTTT.

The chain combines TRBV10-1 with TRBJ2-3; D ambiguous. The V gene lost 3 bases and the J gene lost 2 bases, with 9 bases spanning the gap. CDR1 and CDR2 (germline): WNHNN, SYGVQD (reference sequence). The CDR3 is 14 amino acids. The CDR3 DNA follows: TGCGCCAGCAGTGACCTCCCGAACACAGATACGCAGTATTTT. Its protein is CASSDLPNTDTQYF.